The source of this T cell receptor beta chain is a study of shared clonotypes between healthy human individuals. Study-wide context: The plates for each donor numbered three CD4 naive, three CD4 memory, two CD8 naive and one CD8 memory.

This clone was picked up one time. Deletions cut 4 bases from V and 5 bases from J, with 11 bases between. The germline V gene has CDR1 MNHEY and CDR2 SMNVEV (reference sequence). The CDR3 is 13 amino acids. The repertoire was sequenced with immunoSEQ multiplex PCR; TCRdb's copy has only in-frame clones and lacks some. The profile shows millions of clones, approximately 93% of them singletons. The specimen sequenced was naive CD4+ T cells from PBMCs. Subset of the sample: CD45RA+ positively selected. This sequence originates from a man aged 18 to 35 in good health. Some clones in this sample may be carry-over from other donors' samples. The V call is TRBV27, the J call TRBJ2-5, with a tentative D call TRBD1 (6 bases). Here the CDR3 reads CASSSRRGETQYF. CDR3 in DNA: TGTGCCAGCAGTTCCCGCAGGGGTGAGACCCAGTACTTC.